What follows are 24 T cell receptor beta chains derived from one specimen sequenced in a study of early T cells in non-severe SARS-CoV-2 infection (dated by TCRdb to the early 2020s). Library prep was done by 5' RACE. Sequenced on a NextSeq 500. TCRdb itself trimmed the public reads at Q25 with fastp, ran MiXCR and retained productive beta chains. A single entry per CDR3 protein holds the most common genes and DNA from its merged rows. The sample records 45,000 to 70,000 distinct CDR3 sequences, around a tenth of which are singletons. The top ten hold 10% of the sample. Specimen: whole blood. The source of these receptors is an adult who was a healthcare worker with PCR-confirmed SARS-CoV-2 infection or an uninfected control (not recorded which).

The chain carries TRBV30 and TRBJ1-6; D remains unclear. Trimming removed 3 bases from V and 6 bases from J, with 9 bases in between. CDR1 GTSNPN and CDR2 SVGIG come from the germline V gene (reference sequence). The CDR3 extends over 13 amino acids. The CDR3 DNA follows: TGTGCCTGGAGCAAGGCGATTAATTCACCCCTCCACTTT. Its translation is CAWSKAINSPLHF. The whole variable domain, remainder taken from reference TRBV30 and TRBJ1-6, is SQTIHQWPATLVQPVGSPLSLECTVEGTSNPNLYWYRQAAGRGLQLLFYSVGIGQISSEVPQNLSASRPQDRQFILSSKKLLLSDSGFYLCAWSKAINSPLHFGNGTRLTVT.

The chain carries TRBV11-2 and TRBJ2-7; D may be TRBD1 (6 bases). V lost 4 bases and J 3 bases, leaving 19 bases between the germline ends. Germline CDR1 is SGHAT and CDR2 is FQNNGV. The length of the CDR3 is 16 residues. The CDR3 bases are TGTGCCAGCAGCTGGGGTCGGTACAGGGATAACTACGAGCAGTACTTC. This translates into CASSWGRYRDNYEQYF.

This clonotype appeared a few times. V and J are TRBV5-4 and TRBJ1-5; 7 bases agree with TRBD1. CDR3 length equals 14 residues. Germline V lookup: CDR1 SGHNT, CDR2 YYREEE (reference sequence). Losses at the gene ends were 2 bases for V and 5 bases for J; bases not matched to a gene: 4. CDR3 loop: CASSFRGSDQPQHF. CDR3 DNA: TGTGCCAGCAGCTTCAGGGGGTCTGATCAGCCCCAGCATTTT. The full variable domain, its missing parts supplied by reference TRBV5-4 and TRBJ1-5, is ETGVTQSPTHLIKTRGQQVTLRCSSQSGHNTVSWYQQALGQGPQFIFQYYREEENGRGNFPPRFSGLQFPNYSSELNVNALELDDSALYLCASSFRGSDQPQHFGDGTRLSIL.

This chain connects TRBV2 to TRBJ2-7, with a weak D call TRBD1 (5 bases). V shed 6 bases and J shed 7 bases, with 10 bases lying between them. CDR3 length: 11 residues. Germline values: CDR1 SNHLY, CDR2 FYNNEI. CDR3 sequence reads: CASRSYREQYF. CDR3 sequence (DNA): TGTGCCAGCAGGTCCTACAGGGAGCAGTACTTC.

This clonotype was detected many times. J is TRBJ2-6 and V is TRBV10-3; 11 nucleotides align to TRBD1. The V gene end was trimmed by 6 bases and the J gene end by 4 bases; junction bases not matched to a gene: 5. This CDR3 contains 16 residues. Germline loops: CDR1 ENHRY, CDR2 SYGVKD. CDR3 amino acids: CAISGQGATGANVLTF. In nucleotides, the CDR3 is TGTGCCATCAGCGGACAGGGGGCTACCGGGGCCAACGTCCTGACTTTC.

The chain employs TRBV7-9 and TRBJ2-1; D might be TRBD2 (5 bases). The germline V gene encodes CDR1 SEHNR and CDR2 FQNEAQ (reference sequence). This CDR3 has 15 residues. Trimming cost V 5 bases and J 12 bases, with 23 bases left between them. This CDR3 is CASSPGLAFSNRQFF. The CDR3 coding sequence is TGTGCCAGCAGCCCGGGTCTAGCCTTTTCCAATCGGCAGTTCTTC.

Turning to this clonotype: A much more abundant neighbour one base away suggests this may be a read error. CDR3 loop: CTSSPRGVANEKLFF. CDR3 nucleotide sequence: TGCACCAGCAGCCCCCGGGGCGTAGCTAATGAAAAACTGTTTTTT. The rearrangement joins TRBV5-1 to TRBJ1-4, with a tentative D call TRBD1 (5 bases). The germline V gene encodes CDR1 SGHRS and CDR2 YFSETQ. The CDR3 sequence is 15 residues long.

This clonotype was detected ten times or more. The CDR3: CASSEALLRDIQYF. The CDR3 DNA is TGTGCCAGCAGTGAAGCTCTCCTGAGGGACATTCAGTACTTC. The chain couples TRBV2 to TRBJ2-4, with D maybe TRBD2 (5 bases). V shed 0 bases and J shed 8 bases, with 11 bases lying between them. The CDR3 extends over 14 amino acids. Germline lookup yields CDR1 SNHLY and CDR2 FYNNEI.

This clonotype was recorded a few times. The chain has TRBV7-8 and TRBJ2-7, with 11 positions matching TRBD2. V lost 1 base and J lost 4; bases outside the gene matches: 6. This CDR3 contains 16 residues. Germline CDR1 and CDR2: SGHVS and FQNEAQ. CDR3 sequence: CASSLGLAGGVYEQYF. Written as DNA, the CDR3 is TGTGCCAGCAGCTTAGGGCTAGCGGGGGGCGTATACGAGCAGTACTTC.

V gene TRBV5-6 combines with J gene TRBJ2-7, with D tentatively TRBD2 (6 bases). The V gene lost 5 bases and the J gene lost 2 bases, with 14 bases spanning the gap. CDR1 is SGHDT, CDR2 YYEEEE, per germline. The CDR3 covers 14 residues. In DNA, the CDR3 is TGTGCCAGCAGTCGGGTAGCGGAGCCCTACGAGCAGTACTTC. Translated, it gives CASSRVAEPYEQYF.

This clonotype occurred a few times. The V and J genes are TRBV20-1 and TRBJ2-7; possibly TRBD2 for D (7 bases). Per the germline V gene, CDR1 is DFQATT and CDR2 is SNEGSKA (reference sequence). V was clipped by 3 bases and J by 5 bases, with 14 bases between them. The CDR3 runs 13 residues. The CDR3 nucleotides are TGCAGTGCTAGGATCGGGGGGCAGGACGAGCAGTACTTC. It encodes CSARIGGQDEQYF.

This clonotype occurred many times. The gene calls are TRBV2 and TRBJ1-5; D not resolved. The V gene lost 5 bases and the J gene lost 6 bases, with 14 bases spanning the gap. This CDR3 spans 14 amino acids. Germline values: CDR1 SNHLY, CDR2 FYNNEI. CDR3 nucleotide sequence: TGTGCCAGCAGTTTCGAACAAGTACGTCAGCCCCAGCATTTT. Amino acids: CASSFEQVRQPQHF.

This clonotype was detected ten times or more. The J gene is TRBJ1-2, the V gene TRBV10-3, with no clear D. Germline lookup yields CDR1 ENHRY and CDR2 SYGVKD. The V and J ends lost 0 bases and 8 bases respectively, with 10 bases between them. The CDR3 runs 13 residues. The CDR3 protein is CAISESREYGYTF. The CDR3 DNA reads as TGTGCCATCAGTGAGTCGCGGGAGTACGGCTACACCTTC.

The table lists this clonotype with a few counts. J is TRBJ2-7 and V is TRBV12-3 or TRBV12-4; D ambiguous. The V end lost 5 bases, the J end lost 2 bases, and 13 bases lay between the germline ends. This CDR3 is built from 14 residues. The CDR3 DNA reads TGTGCCAGCAGTCCCACTGTCAGCCCCTACGAGCAGTACTTC. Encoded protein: CASSPTVSPYEQYF.

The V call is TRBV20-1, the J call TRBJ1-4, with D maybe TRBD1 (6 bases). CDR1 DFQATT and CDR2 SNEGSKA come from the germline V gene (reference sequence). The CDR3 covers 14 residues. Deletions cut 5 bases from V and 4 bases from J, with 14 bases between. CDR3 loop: CSARRQAFNEKLFF. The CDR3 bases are TGCAGTGCTCGAAGACAGGCTTTTAATGAAAAACTGTTTTTT.

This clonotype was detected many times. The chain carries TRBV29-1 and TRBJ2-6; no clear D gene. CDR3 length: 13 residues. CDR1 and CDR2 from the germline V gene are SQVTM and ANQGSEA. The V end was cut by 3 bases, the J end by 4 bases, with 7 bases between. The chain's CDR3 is CSVDGLGANVLTF. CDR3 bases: TGCAGCGTTGATGGTTTGGGGGCCAACGTCCTGACTTTC.

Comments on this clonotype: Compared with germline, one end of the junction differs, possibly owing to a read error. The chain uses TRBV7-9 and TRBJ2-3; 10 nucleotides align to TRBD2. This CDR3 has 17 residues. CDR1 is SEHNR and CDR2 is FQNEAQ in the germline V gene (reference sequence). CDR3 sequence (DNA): TGTGCCAGCAGCTCCGGACGACTAGCGGGTTTCACAGATACGCTGTATTTT. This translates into CASSSGRLAGFTDTLYF.

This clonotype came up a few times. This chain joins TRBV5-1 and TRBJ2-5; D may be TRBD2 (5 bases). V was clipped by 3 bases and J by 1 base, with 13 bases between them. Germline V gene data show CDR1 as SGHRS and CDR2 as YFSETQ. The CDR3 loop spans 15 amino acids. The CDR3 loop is CASSSLPRGQETQYF. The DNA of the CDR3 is TGCGCCAGCAGCTCCCTTCCTCGGGGCCAAGAGACCCAGTACTTC.

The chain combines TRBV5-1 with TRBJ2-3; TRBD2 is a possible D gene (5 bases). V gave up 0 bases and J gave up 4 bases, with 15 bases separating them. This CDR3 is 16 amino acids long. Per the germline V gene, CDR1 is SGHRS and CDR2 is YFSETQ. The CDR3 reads CASSLGSTTGADTQYF. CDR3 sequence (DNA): TGCGCCAGCAGCTTGGGATCGACCACCGGGGCAGATACGCAGTATTTT. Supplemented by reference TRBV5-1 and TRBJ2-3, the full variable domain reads KAGVTQTPRYLIKTRGQQVTLSCSPISGHRSVSWYQQTPGQGLQFLFEYFSETQRNKGNFPGRFSGRQFSNSRSEMNVSTLELGDSALYLCASSLGSTTGADTQYFGPGTRLTVL.

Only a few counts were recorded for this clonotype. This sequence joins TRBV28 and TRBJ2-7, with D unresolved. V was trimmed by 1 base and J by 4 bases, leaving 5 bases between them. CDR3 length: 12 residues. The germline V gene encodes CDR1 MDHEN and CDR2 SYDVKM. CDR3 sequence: CASSLSRYEQYF. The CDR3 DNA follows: TGTGCCAGCAGTTTATCCAGGTACGAGCAGTACTTC.

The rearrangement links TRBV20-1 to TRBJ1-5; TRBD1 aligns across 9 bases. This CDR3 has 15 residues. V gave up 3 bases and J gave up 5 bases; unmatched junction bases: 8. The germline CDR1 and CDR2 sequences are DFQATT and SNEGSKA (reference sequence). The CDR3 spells CSARQQGAAHQPQHF. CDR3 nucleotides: TGCAGTGCTAGGCAACAGGGGGCGGCCCATCAGCCCCAGCATTTT.

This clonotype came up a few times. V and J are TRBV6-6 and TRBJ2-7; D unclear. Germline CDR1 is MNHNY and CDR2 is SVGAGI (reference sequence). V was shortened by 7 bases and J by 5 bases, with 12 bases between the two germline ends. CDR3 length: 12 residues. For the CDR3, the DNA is TGTGCCAGCACGAATATCCGGGACGAGCAGTACTTC. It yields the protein CASTNIRDEQYF.

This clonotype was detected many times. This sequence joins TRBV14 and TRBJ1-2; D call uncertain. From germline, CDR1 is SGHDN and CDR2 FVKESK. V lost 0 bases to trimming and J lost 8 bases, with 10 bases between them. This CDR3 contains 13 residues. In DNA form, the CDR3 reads TGTGCCAGCAGCCAAGATAACGCCAAAGGCTACACCTTC. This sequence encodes CASSQDNAKGYTF.

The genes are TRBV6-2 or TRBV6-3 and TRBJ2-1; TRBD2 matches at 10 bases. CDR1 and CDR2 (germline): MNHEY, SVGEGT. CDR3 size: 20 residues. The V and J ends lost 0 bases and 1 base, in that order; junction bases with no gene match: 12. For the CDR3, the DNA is TGTGCCAGCAGTTACTCGAACCAGCGGGGGGGCGTTCGATCCTACAATGAGCAGTTCTTC. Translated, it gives CASSYSNQRGGVRSYNEQFF.